Reported below is one T cell receptor (beta chain). Its antigen remains unidentified. The time point was: pretreatment peripheral blood. Germline-derived CDR1 and CDR2 are SGDLS and YYNGEE. Trimming took 4 bases from V and 1 from J, leaving 15 bases between them. The CDR3 extends over 15 amino acids. This entry belongs to a study of PD-L1 blockade in urothelial cancer. The wider study: The study started patients on atezolizumab in the mid-2010s, giving 1,200 mg intravenously every 3 weeks. The study recovered a median of around 150,000 T cells per blood sample. Overall study results and limits: Where pretreatment blood TCR clonality fell below the median, better survival was predicted.

Profiling relied on immunoSEQ multiplex PCR, and the TCRdb table lists in-frame clones only, not all of them. Of tens of thousands of clones listed, roughly 84% are singletons. Specimen: PBMCs, collected around atezolizumab (anti-PD-L1) treatment. This chain joins TRBV9 and TRBJ2-7; D perhaps matches TRBD1 (5 bases). This TCR came from a woman between 70 and 85 years old with urothelial cancer. CDR3 coding DNA: TGTGCCAGCAGCCCCCAAGGGGCTAGTTCCTACGAGCAGTACTTC. Translated, it gives CASSPQGASSYEQYF.